The present entry profiles one T cell receptor (beta chain) with its context. Its antigen remains unidentified. Sample time point: patch test 3, about 24 weeks after DPC sensitization. Treatment: therapeutic diphenylcyclopropenone sensitization with weekly scalp DPC. Extraction of total RNA was performed on unfractionated whole blood. The data belong to a study of human T cells and chemical hapten exposure. Findings and limits, study-wide: Significantly more large CDR3 similarity clusters were formed by expanded TCRs than by controls.

Germline V gene data show CDR1 as DFQATT and CDR2 as SNEGSKA (reference sequence). V was clipped by 4 bases and J by 5 bases; unmatched bases: 14. The CDR3 contains 17 residues. One entry per CDR3 protein, called by TCRdb with MiXCR from the RACE reads. Of about 190,000 distinct CDR3 sequences in the sample, more than 20% were seen once. V is TRBV20-1 and J is TRBJ2-1; 10 positions match TRBD2. This TCR was recovered from a woman aged 35 to 49 with alopecia areata. Some clones in this sample may be carry-over from other donors' samples. The source was whole blood, collected in connection with sensitization to the hapten diphenylcyclopropenone (DPC). CDR3 loop: CSAISSGRGLDNNEQFF. CDR3 DNA sequence: TGCAGTGCTATTTCTAGCGGGAGAGGTTTAGATAACAATGAGCAGTTCTTC.